This TCR beta chain was sequenced in a study of shared clonotypes between healthy human individuals. Study-wide points: Relative to clonotypes present in all four donors, those not shared had lower generation probabilities.

V trimming: 6 bases; J trimming: 4 bases; junction bases outside the gene matches: 9. The CDR3 contains 15 residues. Germline V gives CDR1 LNHDA, CDR2 SQIVND (reference sequence). Turning to this clone: Its specificity is not known.

Generated by immunoSEQ multiplex PCR, the TCRdb table keeps only in-frame clones and is missing some. The table has about 1.1 million clones, approximately 75% seen once. Sequencing was carried out using memory CD4+ T cells from PBMCs. The subset was: CD45RA-negative fraction. The V and J genes are TRBV19 and TRBJ1-5, with 7 bases fitting TRBD1. The source is a man in his late teens or twenties in good health. Some clones in this sample may be carry-over from other donors' samples. The CDR3 region has the DNA TGTGCCAGTAGCGAAACAGGGGCCCTGAATCAGCCCCAGCATTTT. It yields the protein CASSETGALNQPQHF.